These 19 T cell receptor beta chains came from one sample sequenced in a study of Ad26.COV2.S vaccination and SARS-CoV-2 variants. Noted treatment: some 19 received Ad26.COV2.S at low or high dose, single or two shots; 5 received placebo; per-sample allocation not given. After the first vaccine or placebo injection, samples were drawn on day 63. The assay was immunoSEQ multiplex PCR, and TCRdb's table has in-frame clones only and misses some. Among 350,000 to 400,000 clones listed, approximately 91% were seen once. The source was peripheral blood, collected in a trial of Ad26.COV2.S vaccine versus placebo. The receptor source for this set is a person aged 18-65 years who received the Ad26.COV2.S COVID-19 vaccine or a placebo.

This chain joins TRBV13 and TRBJ1-1; D may be TRBD1 (6 bases). This CDR3 comprises 17 residues. The ends were cut back, 3 bases at V and 4 bases at J, with 21 bases in the middle. The germline CDR1 and CDR2 sequences are PRHDT and FYEKMQ (reference sequence). The CDR3 DNA sequence: TGTGCCAGCAGCTTTAACCAGGGGATAGGTGGGATCACTGAAGCTTTCTTT. This codes for CASSFNQGIGGITEAFF.

The V call is TRBV11-2, the J call TRBJ2-7, with D tentatively TRBD1 or TRBD2 (5 bases each). The germline V gene encodes CDR1 SGHAT and CDR2 FQNNGV. V lost 5 bases and J 4 bases, leaving 24 bases between the germline ends. The CDR3 loop spans 17 amino acids. The CDR3 DNA reads TGTGCCAGCAGCGGACGCTTAATTGGGGGAGTAGGTTACGAGCAGTACTTC. It specifies CASSGRLIGGVGYEQYF.

The V call is TRBV3-1 (or the pseudogene TRBV3-2), the J call TRBJ1-2; D not certain. The CDR3 is 14 residues long. Germline V gene lookup returns CDR1 LGHDT and CDR2 YNNKEL (reference sequence). V was trimmed by 0 bases and J by 4 bases, leaving 9 bases between them. CDR3 nucleotides: TGTGCCAGCAGCCAAGAAGGAGTGGGCTATGGCTACACCTTC. As protein: CASSQEGVGYGYTF.

The gene calls are TRBV23-1 and TRBJ2-5; 8 bases line up with TRBD2. TRBV23-1 is sorted into the ORF group, with uncertain function. This CDR3 is 19 amino acids long. V dropped 9 bases and J dropped 3; count of bases not matched to a gene: 24. The CDR3 spells CARVPASGPFGRGKETQYF. In DNA form, the CDR3 reads TGCGCCAGAGTGCCGGCTAGCGGGCCCTTCGGAAGGGGCAAAGAGACCCAGTACTTC.

The rearrangement links TRBV12-3 or TRBV12-4 to TRBJ2-1; the D gene is possibly TRBD1 (5 bases). Trimming removed 6 bases at V and 8 bases at J, with 14 bases between. This CDR3 has 13 amino acids. The DNA for the CDR3 is TGTGCCAGCAGCCATTTAGGGGTGGATGAGCAGTTCTTC. Amino acid sequence: CASSHLGVDEQFF.

This rearrangement joins TRBV7-6 to TRBJ2-7; TRBD1 aligns across 8 bases. V trimming: 10 bases; J trimming: 4 bases; junction bases outside the gene matches: 21. This CDR3 is built from 17 residues. CDR1 and CDR2 from the germline V gene are SGHVS and FNYEAQ. Here the CDR3 DNA reads TGTGCCAACAAGAGGTCCCTATCAGGACAGGGTAATTACGAGCAGTACTTC. It codes for CANKRSLSGQGNYEQYF.

The chain combines TRBV27 with TRBJ1-5, with TRBD1 matching over 7 bases. CDR1 is MNHEY, CDR2 SMNVEV, per germline (reference sequence). Unmatched junction bases numbered 9, after V lost 0 bases and J lost 7 bases. The CDR3 runs 16 residues. CDR3 sequence: CASSLSGQARGQPQHF. CDR3 coding DNA: TGTGCCAGCAGTTTATCTGGACAGGCCAGAGGGCAGCCCCAGCATTTT.

This clone has just one count. V and J are TRBV10-3 and TRBJ1-2; possible D gene TRBD1, 6 bases. Germline V CDR1 and CDR2: ENHRY, SYGVKD. CDR3 length equals 14 residues. Trimming took off 3 bases at V and 7 bases at J, with 15 bases between the two ends. Here the CDR3 reads CAISDPGQGFGYTF. CDR3 in DNA: TGTGCCATCAGTGACCCAGGGCAGGGGTTTGGCTACACCTTC.

This clone was recorded a few times. The chain combines TRBV5-1 with TRBJ2-3; 7 bases are shared with TRBD1. Trimming removed 4 bases from V and 4 bases from J; junction bases left unmatched: 3. CDR3 length: 13 amino acids. Germline assignment: CDR1 SGHRS and CDR2 YFSETQ. In DNA form, the CDR3 reads TGCGCCAGCAGCCCCCAGGGGGCAGATACGCAGTATTTT. It encodes CASSPQGADTQYF. The full variable domain, completed using reference TRBV5-1 and TRBJ2-3, is KAGVTQTPRYLIKTRGQQVTLSCSPISGHRSVSWYQQTPGQGLQFLFEYFSETQRNKGNFPGRFSGRQFSNSRSEMNVSTLELGDSALYLCASSPQGADTQYFGPGTRLTVL.

The chain combines TRBV11-3 with TRBJ1-1, with D unresolved. Germline V gene sequence: CDR1 SGHNT, CDR2 YENEEA. Trimming pared 0 bases from V and 4 bases from J, leaving 6 bases between. This CDR3 has 13 amino acids. CDR3 region: CASSLDRSTEAFF. In nucleotides, the CDR3 is TGTGCCAGCAGCTTAGATCGGTCCACTGAAGCTTTCTTT.

The chain carries TRBV6-5 and TRBJ2-2; D remains ambiguous. Trimming cost V 10 bases and J 6 bases, with 9 bases left between them. The CDR3 sequence is 11 residues long. Per germline, CDR1 MNHEY and CDR2 SVGAGI. CDR3 sequence reads: CATQVPGELFF. Written as DNA, the CDR3 is TGTGCCACCCAGGTCCCCGGGGAGCTGTTTTTT.

The V gene is TRBV5-1, the J gene TRBJ1-3; D not certain. Germline loops: CDR1 SGHRS, CDR2 YFSETQ. The CDR3 has 16 residues. V was cut by 0 bases and J by 0 bases, with 10 bases left in between. CDR3 sequence reads: CASSLEVQNSGNTIYF. CDR3 coding DNA: TGCGCCAGCAGCTTGGAGGTACAGAACTCTGGAAACACCATATATTTT. Supplemented by reference TRBV5-1 and TRBJ1-3, the full variable domain reads KAGVTQTPRYLIKTRGQQVTLSCSPISGHRSVSWYQQTPGQGLQFLFEYFSETQRNKGNFPGRFSGRQFSNSRSEMNVSTLELGDSALYLCASSLEVQNSGNTIYFGEGSWLTVV.

The chain couples TRBV11-3 to TRBJ2-7; D unclear. Deletions cut 1 base from V and 6 bases from J, with 7 bases between. The germline V gene encodes CDR1 SGHNT and CDR2 YENEEA. This CDR3 region has 12 residues. CDR3 bases: TGTGCCAGCAGCTTAGTCTCAGCCGAGCAGTACTTC. Amino acid sequence: CASSLVSAEQYF.

In its sample, this clone was seen once. This sequence joins TRBV6-5 and TRBJ1-2; D is uncertain. Germline CDR1 MNHEY, CDR2 SVGAGI. The CDR3 covers 11 residues. The V end lost 9 bases, the J end lost 5 bases, and 10 bases lay between the germline ends. CDR3 coding DNA: TGTGCCAGTGGAGGGATGTATGGCTACACCTTC. Amino acids: CASGGMYGYTF.

This clone showed up just once. V usage is TRBV3-1 (or the pseudogene TRBV3-2) and J usage is TRBJ2-5; D may be TRBD1 (5 bases). CDR1 and CDR2 (germline): LGHDT, YNNKEL (reference sequence). With 5 bases removed from V and 0 bases from J, the gap between germline ends came to 10 bases. The CDR3 extends over 14 amino acids. The CDR3 protein is CASSSGSHQETQYF. DNA for the CDR3: TGTGCCAGCAGCTCAGGGTCCCACCAAGAGACCCAGTACTTC.

This chain joins TRBV19 and TRBJ1-1; no definite D call. With 0 bases removed from V and 5 bases from J, the gap between germline ends came to 7 bases. This CDR3 region has 13 residues. Germline V CDR1 and CDR2: LNHDA, SQIVND (reference sequence). Written as DNA, the CDR3 is TGTGCCAGTAGTATAGATCGAGGAACTGAAGCTTTCTTT. This sequence encodes CASSIDRGTEAFF.

The J gene is TRBJ2-1, the V gene TRBV7-2; TRBD1 agrees at 7 bases. The CDR3 is made up of 15 amino acids. Germline V gene sequence: CDR1 SGHTA, CDR2 FQGNSA. V shed 3 bases, J shed 4 bases, and the junction held 6 bases outside the gene matches. In DNA form, the CDR3 reads TGTGCCAGCAGCTTGACAGGGTCACCGTACAATGAGCAGTTCTTC. It specifies CASSLTGSPYNEQFF.

The chain carries TRBV30 and TRBJ2-2; 9 bases line up with TRBD1. Germline V gene sequence: CDR1 GTSNPN, CDR2 SVGIG (reference sequence). The CDR3 sequence is 15 residues long. Unmatched junction bases numbered 8, after V lost 4 bases and J lost 5 bases. The CDR3 loop is CAWNTGGARTGELFF. The CDR3 nucleotides are TGTGCCTGGAATACAGGGGGCGCCAGGACCGGGGAGCTGTTTTTT.

This clone was detected once. The rearrangement uses TRBV9 and TRBJ1-1; no definite D call. This CDR3 is 13 amino acids long. Trimming pared 0 bases from V and 1 base from J, leaving 4 bases between. Germline lookup yields CDR1 SGDLS and CDR2 YYNGEE. The CDR3 reads CASSVATNTEAFF. The CDR3 DNA reads as TGTGCCAGCAGCGTAGCCACGAACACTGAAGCTTTCTTT.